This TCR beta chain was recorded in a study of blood T cell repertoires in COVID-19. Study-level information: T cells, B-cell-depleted T cells, or PBMCs provided the cDNA or gDNA that served as material.

The repertoire was sequenced with immunoSEQ multiplex PCR; TCRdb's copy has only in-frame clones and lacks some. The repertoire holds some 260,000 clones, with 75% to 90% as singletons. Two negative PCRs, clearance, or symptom resolution characterized the recovered Cohort 3 donors. Per germline, CDR1 SGDLS and CDR2 YYNGEE. V lost 3 bases, J lost 0 bases, and 17 bases lay in between. CDR3 length: 17 residues. The sequencing sample was made of PBMCs or T cells enriched from blood (not recorded which). The V call is TRBV9, the J call TRBJ2-3; D perhaps matches TRBD2 (5 bases). The origin of this receptor is a man between 40 and 49 years old who had recovered from COVID-19. CDR3 amino acids: CASSAGVGLASTDTQYF. In DNA, the CDR3 is TGTGCCAGCAGCGCGGGCGTGGGGTTAGCGAGCACAGATACGCAGTATTTT. Full variable domain (outside the CDR3, taken from reference TRBV9 and TRBJ2-3): DSGVTQTPKHLITATGQRVTLRCSPRSGDLSVYWYQQSLDQGLQFLIQYYNGEERAKGNILERFSAQQFPDLHSELNLSSLELGDSALYFCASSAGVGLASTDTQYFGPGTRLTVL.